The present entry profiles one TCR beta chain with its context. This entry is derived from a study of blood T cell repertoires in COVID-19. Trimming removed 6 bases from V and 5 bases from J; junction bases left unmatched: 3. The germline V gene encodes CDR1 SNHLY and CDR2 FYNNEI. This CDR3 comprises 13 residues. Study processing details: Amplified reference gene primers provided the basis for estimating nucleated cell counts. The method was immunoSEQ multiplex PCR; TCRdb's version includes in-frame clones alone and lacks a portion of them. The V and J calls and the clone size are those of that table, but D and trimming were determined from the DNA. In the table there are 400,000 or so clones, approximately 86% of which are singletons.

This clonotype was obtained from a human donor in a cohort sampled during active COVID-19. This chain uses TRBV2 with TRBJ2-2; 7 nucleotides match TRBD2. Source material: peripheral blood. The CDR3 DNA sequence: TGTGCCAGCAGAAAACTAGCGACCGGGGAGCTGTTTTTT. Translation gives CASRKLATGELFF.